These 15 T cell receptor beta chains share one sample of origin, sequenced in a study of T cell responses to AZD1222 COVID-19 vaccine. The protocol was immunoSEQ multiplex PCR, while the TCRdb copy is restricted to in-frame clones and leaves out a portion. The profile covers tens of thousands of clones, with around 90% appearing a single time and 10% taken by the ten largest. The sample here was peripheral blood, taken on day 0 of MenACWY control vaccination. The receptors here all came from an adult in good health.

V and J are TRBV19 and TRBJ1-2; D uncertain. The germline V and J ends were trimmed by 4 bases and 6 bases, with 9 bases remaining between them. CDR1 is LNHDA and CDR2 is SQIVND in the germline V gene (reference sequence). This CDR3 contains 12 residues. CDR3 nucleotide sequence: TGTGCCAGTAGTACCCGAACAAATGGCTACACCTTC. Translated, it gives CASSTRTNGYTF.

The gene calls are TRBV27 and TRBJ1-1; D is unclear. The germline V and J ends were trimmed by 4 bases and 1 base, with 7 bases remaining between them. The CDR3 extends over 13 amino acids. CDR1 MNHEY and CDR2 SMNVEV come from the germline V gene (reference sequence). The CDR3, as DNA: TGTGCCAGCAGTTCGTGGGGGAACACTGAAGCTTTCTTT. This translates into CASSSWGNTEAFF.

This CDR3 is CASSISGNVRQPQHF. CDR3 coding DNA: TGTGCCAGTAGTATTAGCGGCAACGTCAGGCAGCCCCAGCATTTT. V gene TRBV19 combines with J gene TRBJ1-5; D ambiguous. The V end was cut by 3 bases, the J end by 7 bases, with 16 bases between. This CDR3 comprises 15 residues. Germline assignment: CDR1 LNHDA and CDR2 SQIVND (reference sequence).

The sample holds one count of this clone. The chain links TRBV4-3 to TRBJ2-7; TRBD1 matches at 8 bases. The CDR3 totals 15 residues. After removal of 2 bases from V and 2 bases from J, the junction contained 5 bases not matched to a gene. From germline, CDR1 is LGHNA and CDR2 YSLEER. The CDR3 loop reads CASSQSRTGTYEQYF. The CDR3 region has the DNA TGCGCCAGCAGCCAAAGCAGGACAGGGACCTACGAGCAGTACTTC.

The chain uses TRBV19 and TRBJ2-6, with unresolved D. V was pared by 1 base and J by 2 bases, with 9 bases between. Germline loops: CDR1 LNHDA, CDR2 SQIVND (reference sequence). The CDR3 contains 16 residues. As DNA, the CDR3 is TGTGCCAGTAGTATAGTTCGACGAGCTGGGGCCAACGTCCTGACTTTC. This codes for CASSIVRRAGANVLTF.

The V gene is TRBV10-3, the J gene TRBJ1-1; D remains ambiguous. The CDR3 has 13 residues. Germline lookup yields CDR1 ENHRY and CDR2 SYGVKD. V dropped 3 bases and J dropped 3 bases, with 8 bases sitting between them. CDR3 sequence: CAISEGRHTEAFF. The CDR3 nucleotides are TGTGCCATCAGTGAAGGCAGACACACTGAAGCTTTCTTT.

The gene calls are TRBV28 and TRBJ2-3; 9 positions agree with TRBD1. J was trimmed by 6 bases and V by 6 bases; bases with no gene match: 7. The CDR3 has 14 amino acids. The germline V gene encodes CDR1 MDHEN and CDR2 SYDVKM. CDR3 sequence reads: CASSSGTGPDTQYF. In DNA, the CDR3 is TGTGCCAGCAGCTCCGGGACAGGGCCGGATACGCAGTATTTT. The entire variable domain, with the rest obtained from reference TRBV28 and TRBJ2-3, is as follows: DVKVTQSSRYLVKRTGEKVFLECVQDMDHENMFWYRQDPGLGLRLIYFSYDVKMKEKGDIPEGYSVSREKKERFSLILESASTNQTSMYLCASSSGTGPDTQYFGPGTRLTVL.

The chain joins TRBV6-5 to TRBJ1-2; D might be TRBD1 (5 bases). The germline V gene has CDR1 MNHEY and CDR2 SVGAGI. CDR3 length: 11 residues. Trimming cost V 11 bases and J 5 bases, with 12 bases left between them. The CDR3 here is CASGTQYGYTF. In nucleotides, the CDR3 is TGTGCCTCAGGGACTCAATATGGCTACACCTTC.

This rearrangement joins TRBV10-3 to TRBJ2-2; D could derive from TRBD1 or TRBD2 (7 bases each). The V gene's germline CDR1 is ENHRY and CDR2 SYGVKD. The CDR3 has 14 amino acids. Trimming pared 8 bases from V and 3 bases from J, leaving 13 bases between. The CDR3 DNA sequence: TGTGCCATCTCGACAGGGAGGGACACCGGGGAGCTGTTTTTT. It is translated as CAISTGRDTGELFF.

The gene calls are TRBV11-3 and TRBJ2-5; 9 bases match TRBD1. V was pared by 1 base and J by 2 bases, with 5 bases of the junction left unmatched. CDR1 SGHNT and CDR2 YENEEA come from the germline V gene. CDR3 length equals 16 residues. The CDR3 reads CASSLASGTGQETQYF. The CDR3 DNA follows: TGTGCCAGCAGCTTAGCCTCGGGGACAGGGCAAGAGACCCAGTACTTC.

This clone was seen more than once but under ten times. The chain employs TRBV5-6 and TRBJ2-1; D ambiguous. Looked up from germline, CDR1 is SGHDT and CDR2 is YYEEEE. The CDR3 is 15 residues long. Trimming stripped 0 bases from V and 1 base from J, with 8 bases between. The CDR3: CASSLEAFSYNEQFF. Here the CDR3 DNA reads TGTGCCAGCAGCTTGGAGGCCTTTTCCTACAATGAGCAGTTCTTC.

This chain joins TRBV6-6 and TRBJ2-7, with D maybe TRBD1 (6 bases). The CDR3 length is 16 residues. V was clipped by 5 bases and J by 5 bases, with 22 bases between them. Germline-derived CDR1 and CDR2 are MNHNY and SVGAGI (reference sequence). As DNA, the CDR3 is TGTGCCAGCAGTCAACACCGGGGTACAGGGATCCACGAGCAGTACTTC. It is translated as CASSQHRGTGIHEQYF.

This chain connects TRBV19 to TRBJ1-1; D is unresolved. CDR3 length: 14 residues. Germline V gives CDR1 LNHDA, CDR2 SQIVND (reference sequence). V lost 7 bases and J 1 base, leaving 13 bases between the germline ends. The CDR3 bases are TGTGCCAGTACGAAAAAGGGAACGAACACTGAAGCTTTCTTT. Translating gives CASTKKGTNTEAFF.

This rearrangement joins TRBV18 to TRBJ1-6; no firm D call. Germline V gene lookup returns CDR1 KGHSH and CDR2 LQKENI. The CDR3 consists of 12 residues. Trimming took 2 bases from V and 9 from J, leaving 5 bases between them. The chain's CDR3 is CASSPNTSPLHF. In DNA form, the CDR3 reads TGTGCCAGCTCACCAAACACTTCACCCCTCCACTTT.

The V gene is TRBV7-3, the J gene TRBJ2-1; unclear D gene. This CDR3 spans 12 amino acids. CDR1 is SGHTA, CDR2 FQGTGA, per germline. V was pared by 5 bases and J by 12 bases, with 14 bases between. CDR3 sequence: CASSPGGERQFF. The CDR3 DNA is TGTGCCAGCAGCCCGGGTGGCGAGAGGCAGTTCTTC.